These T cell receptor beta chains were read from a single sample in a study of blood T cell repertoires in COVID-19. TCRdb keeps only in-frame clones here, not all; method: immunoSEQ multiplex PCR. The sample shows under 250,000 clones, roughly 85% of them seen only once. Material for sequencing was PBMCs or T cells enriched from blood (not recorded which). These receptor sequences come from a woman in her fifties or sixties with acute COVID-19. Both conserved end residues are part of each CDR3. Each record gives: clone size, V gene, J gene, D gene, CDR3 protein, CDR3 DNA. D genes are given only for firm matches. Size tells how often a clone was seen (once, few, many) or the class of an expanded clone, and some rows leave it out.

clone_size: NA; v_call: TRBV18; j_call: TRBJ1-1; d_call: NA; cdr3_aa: CASSPPRERGEAFF; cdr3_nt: TGTGCCAGCTCACCCCCGCGGGAACGGGGTGAAGCTTTCTTT
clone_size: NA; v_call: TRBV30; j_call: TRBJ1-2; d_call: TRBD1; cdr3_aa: CAVLPGQGISNYGYTF; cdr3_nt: TGTGCTGTACTCCCGGGACAGGGTATCTCTAACTATGGCTACACCTTC
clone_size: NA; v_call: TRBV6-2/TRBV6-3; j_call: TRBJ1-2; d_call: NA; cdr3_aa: CASSQAYGYTF; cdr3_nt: TGTGCCAGCAGTCAGGCCTATGGCTACACCTTC
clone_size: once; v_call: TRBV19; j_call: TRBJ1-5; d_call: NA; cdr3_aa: CASQRGGTNQPQHF; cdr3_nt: TGTGCCAGCCAGCGGGGGGGGACTAATCAGCCCCAGCATTTT
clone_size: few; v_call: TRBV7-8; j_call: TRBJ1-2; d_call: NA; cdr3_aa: CASSSRARSNYGYTF; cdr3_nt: TGTGCCAGCAGCTCGAGGGCAAGAAGTAACTATGGCTACACCTTC
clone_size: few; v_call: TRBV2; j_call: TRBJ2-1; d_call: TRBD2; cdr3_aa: CASKLGLAGSNEQFF; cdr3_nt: TGTGCCAGCAAGTTAGGTTTAGCGGGGTCCAATGAGCAGTTCTTC
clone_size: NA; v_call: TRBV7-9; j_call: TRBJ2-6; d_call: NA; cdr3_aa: CASSRHLRPGANVLTF; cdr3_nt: TGTGCCAGCAGCCGACATCTACGACCTGGGGCCAACGTCCTGACTTTC
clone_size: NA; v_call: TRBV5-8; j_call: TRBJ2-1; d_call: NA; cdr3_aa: CASSFPQGRTYNEQFF; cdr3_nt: TGTGCCAGCAGCTTCCCGCAGGGCCGGACCTACAATGAGCAGTTCTTC
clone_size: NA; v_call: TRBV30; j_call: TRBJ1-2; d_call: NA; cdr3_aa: CAWNSQGGYGYTF; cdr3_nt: TGTGCCTGGAATTCCCAGGGAGGCTATGGCTACACCTTC
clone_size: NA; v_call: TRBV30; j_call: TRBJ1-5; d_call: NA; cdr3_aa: CAWSVGRVNQPQHF; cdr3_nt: TGTGCCTGGAGTGTAGGGAGAGTTAATCAGCCCCAGCATTTT
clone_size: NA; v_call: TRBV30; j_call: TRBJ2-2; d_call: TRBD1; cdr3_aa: CAWSGTVVTGELFF; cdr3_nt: TGTGCCTGGAGCGGGACAGTGGTCACCGGGGAGCTGTTTTTT
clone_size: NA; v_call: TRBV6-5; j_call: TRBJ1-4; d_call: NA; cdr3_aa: CASSYGPEEGKLFF; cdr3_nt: TGTGCCAGCAGTTACGGGCCAGAAGAGGGTAAACTGTTTTTT
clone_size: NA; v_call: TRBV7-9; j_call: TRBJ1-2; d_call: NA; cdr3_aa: CASSASEGGGYTF; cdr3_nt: TGTGCCAGCAGCGCCTCGGAAGGAGGGGGCTACACCTTC
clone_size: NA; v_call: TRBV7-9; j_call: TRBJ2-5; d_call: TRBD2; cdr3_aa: CASSFRTGGPGETQYF; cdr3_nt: TGTGCCAGCAGCTTTCGTACGGGGGGGCCAGGAGAGACCCAGTACTTC
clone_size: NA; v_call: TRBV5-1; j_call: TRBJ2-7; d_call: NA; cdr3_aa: CASSLASGGFSYEQYF; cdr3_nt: TGCGCCAGCAGCTTGGCCTCGGGTGGGTTTTCCTACGAGCAGTACTTC
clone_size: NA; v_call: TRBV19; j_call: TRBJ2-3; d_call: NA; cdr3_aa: CASRGPRGDTQYF; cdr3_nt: TGTGCCAGTAGGGGTCCGCGGGGAGATACGCAGTATTTT
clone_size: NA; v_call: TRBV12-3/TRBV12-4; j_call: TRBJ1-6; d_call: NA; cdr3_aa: CASSFSPGSPLHF; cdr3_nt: TGTGCCAGCAGTTTCTCACCAGGATCACCCCTCCACTTT
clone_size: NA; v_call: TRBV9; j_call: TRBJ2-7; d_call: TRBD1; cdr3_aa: CASSQGGTAYEQYF; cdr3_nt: TGTGCCAGCAGCCAAGGGGGCACAGCCTACGAGCAGTACTTC
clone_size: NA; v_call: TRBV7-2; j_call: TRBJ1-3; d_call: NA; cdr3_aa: CASSLAGGAARRDTIYF; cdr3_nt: TGTGCCAGCAGCTTAGCGGGGGGGGCCGCTCGTAGAGACACCATATATTTT
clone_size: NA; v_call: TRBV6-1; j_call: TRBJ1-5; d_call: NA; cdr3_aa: CASSESVNQPQHF; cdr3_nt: TGTGCCAGCAGTGAAAGCGTTAATCAGCCCCAGCATTTT
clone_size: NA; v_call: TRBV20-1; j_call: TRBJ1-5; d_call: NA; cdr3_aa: CSASPQGRNQPQHF; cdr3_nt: TGCAGTGCTAGTCCACAGGGCCGCAATCAGCCCCAGCATTTT
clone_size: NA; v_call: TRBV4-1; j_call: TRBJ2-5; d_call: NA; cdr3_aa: CASSQDRLGQETQYF; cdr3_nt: TGCGCCAGCAGCCAAGACCGACTAGGCCAAGAGACCCAGTACTTC
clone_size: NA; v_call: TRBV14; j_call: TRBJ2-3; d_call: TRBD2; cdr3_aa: CASSQRFGLAGGPTDTQYF; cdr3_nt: TGTGCCAGCAGCCAACGTTTCGGACTAGCGGGGGGGCCGACAGATACGCAGTATTTT
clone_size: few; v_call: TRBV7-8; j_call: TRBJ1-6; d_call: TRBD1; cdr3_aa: CASSLAGTGVYNSPLHF; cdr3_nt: TGTGCCAGCAGCTTAGCGGGGACAGGGGTCTATAATTCACCCCTCCACTTT
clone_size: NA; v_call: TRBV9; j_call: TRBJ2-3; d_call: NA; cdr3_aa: CASSLGGGAWPGTDTQYF; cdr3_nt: TGTGCCAGCAGCCTCGGTGGAGGCGCATGGCCTGGCACAGATACGCAGTATTTT
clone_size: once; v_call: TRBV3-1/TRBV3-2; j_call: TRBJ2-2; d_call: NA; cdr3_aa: CASSPLGQNTGELFF; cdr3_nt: TGTGCCAGCAGCCCCTTGGGACAGAACACCGGGGAGCTGTTTTTT
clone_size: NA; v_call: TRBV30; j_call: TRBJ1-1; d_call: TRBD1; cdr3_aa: CAWNRDRVSTEAFF; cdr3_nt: TGTGCCTGGAACCGGGACAGGGTGAGCACTGAAGCTTTCTTT
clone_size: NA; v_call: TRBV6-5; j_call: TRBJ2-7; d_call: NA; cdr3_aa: CASSYSWTAYEQYF; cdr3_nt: TGTGCCAGCAGTTACTCGTGGACAGCTTACGAGCAGTACTTC
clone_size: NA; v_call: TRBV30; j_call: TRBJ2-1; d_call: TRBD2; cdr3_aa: CAWSVMGLAGFRSSYNEQFF; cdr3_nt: TGTGCCTGGAGTGTAATGGGACTAGCGGGTTTTAGGAGCTCCTACAATGAGCAGTTCTTC
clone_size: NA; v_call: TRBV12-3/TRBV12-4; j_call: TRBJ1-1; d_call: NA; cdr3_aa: CATTTDMNTEAFF; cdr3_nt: TGTGCCACCACGACAGATATGAACACTGAAGCTTTCTTT
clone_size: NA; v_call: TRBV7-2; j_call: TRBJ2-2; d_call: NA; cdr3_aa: CASSFQEGGAYTGELFF; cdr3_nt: TGTGCCAGCAGCTTCCAGGAAGGGGGGGCTTATACCGGGGAGCTGTTTTTT
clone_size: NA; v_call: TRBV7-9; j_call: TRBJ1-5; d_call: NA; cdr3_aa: CASSPFDRTGGNQPQHF; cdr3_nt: TGTGCCAGCAGCCCCTTTGACAGAACAGGAGGCAATCAGCCCCAGCATTTT
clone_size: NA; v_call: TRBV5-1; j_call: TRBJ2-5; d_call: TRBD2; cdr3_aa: CASRNMGGETQYF; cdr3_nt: TGCGCCAGCCGGAACATGGGGGGGGAGACCCAGTACTTC
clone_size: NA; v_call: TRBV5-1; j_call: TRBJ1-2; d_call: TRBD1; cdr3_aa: CASSSWDSSNYGYTF; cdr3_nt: TGCGCCAGCAGCTCTTGGGACAGCTCGAACTATGGCTACACCTTC
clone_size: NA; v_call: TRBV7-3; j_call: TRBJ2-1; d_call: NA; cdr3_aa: CASSAGIGSYNEQFF; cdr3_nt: TGTGCCAGCAGTGCAGGGATCGGCTCCTACAATGAGCAGTTCTTC
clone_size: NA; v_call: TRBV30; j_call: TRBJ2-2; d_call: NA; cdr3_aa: CAWSIYTGELFF; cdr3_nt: TGTGCCTGGTCCATTTACACCGGGGAGCTGTTTTTT
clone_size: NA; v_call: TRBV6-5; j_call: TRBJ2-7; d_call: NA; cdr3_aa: CASSLSGFYEQYF; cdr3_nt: TGTGCCAGCAGTTTATCAGGGTTTTACGAGCAGTACTTC
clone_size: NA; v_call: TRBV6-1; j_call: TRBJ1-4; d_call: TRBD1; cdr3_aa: CASSEALLGGFEKLFF; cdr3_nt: TGTGCCAGCAGTGAAGCGCTATTAGGGGGCTTTGAAAAACTGTTTTTT
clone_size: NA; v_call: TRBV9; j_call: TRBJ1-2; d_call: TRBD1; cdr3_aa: CASSETGGYGYTF; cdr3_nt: TGTGCCAGCAGCGAAACAGGGGGCTATGGCTACACCTTC
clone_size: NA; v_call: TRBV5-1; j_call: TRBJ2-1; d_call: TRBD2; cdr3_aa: CASLRLAGDNEQFF; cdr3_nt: TGCGCCAGCCTAAGACTAGCGGGAGACAATGAGCAGTTCTTC
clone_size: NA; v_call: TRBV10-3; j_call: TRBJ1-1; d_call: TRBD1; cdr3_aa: CAISLTGSWTEAFF; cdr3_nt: TGTGCCATCAGTCTGACAGGGAGTTGGACTGAAGCTTTCTTT
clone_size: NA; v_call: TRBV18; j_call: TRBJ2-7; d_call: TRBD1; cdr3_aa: CASSLRPDRAYEQYF; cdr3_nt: TGTGCCAGCTCACTTCGCCCGGACAGGGCCTACGAGCAGTACTTC
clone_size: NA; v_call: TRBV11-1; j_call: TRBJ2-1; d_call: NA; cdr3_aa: CASSLARYNEQFF; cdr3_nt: TGTGCCAGCAGCTTAGCCCGCTACAATGAGCAGTTCTTC
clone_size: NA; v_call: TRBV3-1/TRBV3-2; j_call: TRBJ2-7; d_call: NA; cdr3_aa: CASSTEPSYEQYF; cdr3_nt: TGTGCCAGCAGTACAGAACCCTCCTACGAGCAGTACTTC
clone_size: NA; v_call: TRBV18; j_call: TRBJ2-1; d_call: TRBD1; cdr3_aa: CASSFLGQTYNEQFF; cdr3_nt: TGTGCCAGCTCCTTCCTGGGACAGACCTACAATGAGCAGTTCTTC